The 7 T cell receptor beta chains reported below all come from one sample, sequenced in a study of cytomegalovirus exposure and HLA in healthy donors. The primer mix had 60 Vbeta and 13 Jbeta primers. Measured with immunoSEQ multiplex PCR; TCRdb has only the in-frame clones, and not every one. The sample shows roughly 200,000 clones, 70% to 85% of them seen only once. Sequencing used PBMCs. Every receptor here comes from a woman aged 40 to 50 in good health and CMV-seronegative.

The chain combines TRBV28 with TRBJ1-2, with 8 bases fitting TRBD1. The CDR3 spans 18 residues. V trimming: 6 bases; J trimming: 6 bases; junction bases outside the gene matches: 21. The germline CDR1 and CDR2 sequences are MDHEN and SYDVKM. The CDR3: CASRDFPGQAFPGDGYTF. The DNA of the CDR3 is TGTGCCAGCAGGGATTTCCCGGGACAGGCCTTTCCAGGCGATGGCTACACCTTC.

This clone appeared a few times. This chain joins TRBV4-3 and TRBJ2-1; D may be TRBD2 (5 bases). Trimming cost V 3 bases and J 1 base, with 10 bases left between them. The germline V gene has CDR1 LGHNA and CDR2 YSLEER. The CDR3 is 15 amino acids. This CDR3 reads CASSQSRASYNEQFF. Here the CDR3 DNA reads TGCGCCAGCAGCCAGTCGCGGGCATCCTACAATGAGCAGTTCTTC.

The rearrangement links TRBV29-1 to TRBJ1-1, with D maybe TRBD1 (5 bases). The V gene lost 7 bases and the J gene lost 5 bases, with 17 bases spanning the gap. In germline, CDR1 is SQVTM, CDR2 ANQGSEA. This CDR3 is built from 13 residues. The CDR3 loop reads CSGGGVEGTEAFF. As DNA, the CDR3 is TGCAGCGGTGGCGGGGTAGAGGGGACTGAAGCTTTCTTT.

The V gene is TRBV7-2, the J gene TRBJ1-1; D might be TRBD1 (5 bases). This CDR3 contains 15 residues. Between the trimmed V and J ends, which lost 5 bases and 5 bases, there was a span of 18 bases. Germline values: CDR1 SGHTA, CDR2 FQGNSA. CDR3 loop: CASSPMGSRGTEAFF. CDR3 nucleotides: TGTGCCAGCAGCCCGATGGGTAGCCGGGGGACTGAAGCTTTCTTT.

This clone was seen only once. V and J are TRBV9 and TRBJ2-3; the D is unclear. The germline V and J ends were trimmed by 4 bases and 0 bases, with 6 bases remaining between them. Germline-derived CDR1 and CDR2 are SGDLS and YYNGEE. The CDR3 is 13 residues long. The CDR3 reads CASSPLSTDTQYF. The CDR3 DNA follows: TGTGCCAGCAGCCCCCTAAGCACAGATACGCAGTATTTT.

As DNA, the CDR3 is TGTGCCAGCTCACCCACGGCCACAGGGGTTAGCAATCAGCCCCAGCATTTT. Protein sequence: CASSPTATGVSNQPQHF. The J gene is TRBJ1-5, the V gene TRBV18; 7 positions agree with TRBD1. The germline CDR1 and CDR2 sequences are KGHSH and LQKENI. This CDR3 has 17 residues. V was clipped by 3 bases and J by 0 bases; unmatched bases: 8.

The chain uses TRBV5-1 and TRBJ2-2; possibly TRBD2 for D (6 bases). The CDR3 spans 14 residues. V dropped 2 bases and J dropped 3 bases, with 8 bases sitting between them. CDR1 is SGHRS and CDR2 is YFSETQ in the germline V gene. The CDR3 region is CASSLRGYTGELFF. CDR3 DNA: TGCGCCAGCAGCTTACGGGGGTACACCGGGGAGCTGTTTTTT.